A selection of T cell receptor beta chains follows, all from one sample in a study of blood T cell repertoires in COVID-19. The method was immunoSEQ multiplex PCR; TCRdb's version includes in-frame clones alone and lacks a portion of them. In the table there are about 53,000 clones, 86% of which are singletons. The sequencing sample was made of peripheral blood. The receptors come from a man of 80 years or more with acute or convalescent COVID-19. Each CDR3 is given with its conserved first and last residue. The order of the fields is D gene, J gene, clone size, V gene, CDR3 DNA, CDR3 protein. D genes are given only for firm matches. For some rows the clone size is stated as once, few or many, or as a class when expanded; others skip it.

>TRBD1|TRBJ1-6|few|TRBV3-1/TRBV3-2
TGTGCCAGCAGCCCGGGGACAGGGGATTCACCCCTCCACTTT
CASSPGTGDSPLHF
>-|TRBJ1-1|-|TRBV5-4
TGTGCCAGCAGCTTGGGGGCGAACACTGAAGCTTTCTTT
CASSLGANTEAFF
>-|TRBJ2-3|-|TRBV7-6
TGTGCCAGCAGCTTAGACGCGGGCACAGATACGCAGTATTTT
CASSLDAGTDTQYF
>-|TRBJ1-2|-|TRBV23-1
TGCGCCAGCAGTCAATGGTCTGTGAAAGGGGATTATGGCTACACCTTC
CASSQWSVKGDYGYTF
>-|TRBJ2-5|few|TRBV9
TGTGCCAGCAGCGTAGCTGGCGGGGGCGGAGAGACCCAGTACTTC
CASSVAGGGGETQYF
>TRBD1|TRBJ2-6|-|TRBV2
TGTGCCAGCAGTGTAGGGGTACAGGGGGCTTTTACTGGGGCCAACGTCCTGACTTTC
CASSVGVQGAFTGANVLTF
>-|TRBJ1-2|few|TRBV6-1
TGTGCCAGCAGTGAAGTACGAGGGGGTAGCTACACCTTC
CASSEVRGGSYTF
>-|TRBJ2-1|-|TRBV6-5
TGTGCCTCCCGGCGGATTCCATACAATGAGCAGTTCTTC
CASRRIPYNEQFF
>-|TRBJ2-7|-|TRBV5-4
TGTGCCAGCAGCTTGGGCGGGGCAGGGGGCTCCTACGAGCAGTACTTC
CASSLGGAGGSYEQYF
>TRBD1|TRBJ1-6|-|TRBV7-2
TGTGCCAGCAGCTTGACAGGGGGAAATAATTCACCCCTCCACTTT
CASSLTGGNNSPLHF
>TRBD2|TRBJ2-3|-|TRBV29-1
TGCAGCGTTGAAGATCGCGGGGGGTTCACGCAGTATTTT
CSVEDRGGFTQYF
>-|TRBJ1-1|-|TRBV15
TGTGCCACTCAAACCCAGGGCTTTGAAGCTTTCTTT
CATQTQGFEAFF
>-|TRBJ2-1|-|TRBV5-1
TGCGCCAGCAGCTTCCAGGGCAGCAATGAGCAGTTCTTC
CASSFQGSNEQFF
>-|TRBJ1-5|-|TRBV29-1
TGCAGCGTTGCAGGGGCCAATCAGCCCCAGCATTTT
CSVAGANQPQHF
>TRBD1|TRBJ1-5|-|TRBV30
TGTGCCTGGGGCAAGGACAGGGTTGGGCAGCCCCAGCATTTT
CAWGKDRVGQPQHF
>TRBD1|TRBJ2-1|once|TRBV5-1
TGCGCCAGCAGCTCCCCCCGGACAGGGATCAACAATGAGCAGTTCTTC
CASSSPRTGINNEQFF
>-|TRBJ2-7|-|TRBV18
TGTGCCAGCTCATCCGATCAGGGGTACGAGCAGTACTTC
CASSSDQGYEQYF